Presented here are 14 T cell receptor beta chains from one specimen sequenced in a study of shared clonotypes between healthy human individuals. Produced via immunoSEQ multiplex PCR; TCRdb's table is partial and in-frame only. Here the sample spans about 1 million clones, roughly 80% being singletons. Sequencing was carried out using memory CD4+ T cells sorted from blood. Noted subset: CD45RA-negative fraction. All receptors derive from a man in his late teens or twenties in good health.

The gene calls are TRBV28 and TRBJ1-1, with D perhaps matching TRBD1 (6 bases). The V and J ends lost 6 bases and 4 bases respectively, with 15 bases between them. The CDR3 sequence is 14 residues long. The V gene's germline CDR1 is MDHEN and CDR2 SYDVKM. For the CDR3, the DNA is TGTGCCAGCAGCCAAGGGGGGGTGGGCACTGAAGCTTTCTTT. Amino acids: CASSQGGVGTEAFF.

CDR3 loop: CAWSLGLAGANEQFF. The CDR3 region has the DNA TGTGCCTGGAGTTTGGGACTAGCGGGGGCCAATGAGCAGTTCTTC. V is TRBV30 and J is TRBJ2-1; 14 bases match TRBD2. The length of the CDR3 is 15 residues. V trimming: 2 bases; J trimming: 6 bases; junction bases outside the gene matches: 3. CDR1 GTSNPN and CDR2 SVGIG come from the germline V gene (reference sequence).

This clone was detected once. V usage is TRBV28 and J usage is TRBJ2-3; D unclear. The germline V and J ends were trimmed by 6 bases and 4 bases, with 14 bases remaining between them. This CDR3 contains 14 residues. CDR1 is MDHEN, CDR2 SYDVKM, per germline. CDR3 nucleotides: TGTGCCAGCAGCACCCTGGAGAAAGCAGATACGCAGTATTTT. Translating it yields CASSTLEKADTQYF.

In its sample, this clone was seen once. The chain joins TRBV19 to TRBJ1-2, with 10 bases aligning to TRBD1. V shed 3 bases and J 0 bases; nucleotides not matched to a gene: 4. This CDR3 has 16 amino acids. From germline, CDR1 is LNHDA and CDR2 SQIVND (reference sequence). The CDR3 region has the DNA TGTGCCAGTAGTATGGAGACAGGGGGCTCTAACTATGGCTACACCTTC. Translating it yields CASSMETGGSNYGYTF.

The chain joins TRBV14 to TRBJ2-3; no reliable D call. Per the germline V gene, CDR1 is SGHDN and CDR2 is FVKESK. This CDR3 region has 13 residues. V was trimmed by 0 bases and J by 5 bases, leaving 6 bases between them. The CDR3 is CASSQDSGDTQYF. Here the CDR3 DNA reads TGTGCCAGCAGCCAAGATAGTGGAGATACGCAGTATTTT.

This rearrangement joins TRBV5-1 to TRBJ2-3, with D perhaps being TRBD1 or TRBD2 (5 bases each). This CDR3 has 15 amino acids. V was shortened by 0 bases and J by 6 bases, with 14 bases between the two germline ends. Per the germline V gene, CDR1 is SGHRS and CDR2 is YFSETQ. The CDR3 nucleotides are TGCGCCAGCAGCTTGGCCGGGGCCCCGGGGGATACGCAGTATTTT. The encoded protein is CASSLAGAPGDTQYF.

This clone was seen more than once but under ten times. The V call is TRBV11-2, the J call TRBJ1-1, with D perhaps matching TRBD1 (5 bases). Trimming left V 3 bases short and J 4 bases short, with 15 bases between. The CDR3 length is 15 residues. Germline CDR1 is SGHAT and CDR2 is FQNNGV. The CDR3 nucleotides are TGTGCCAGCAGCTTGGGGGAGGCGGTGAGCACTGAAGCTTTCTTT. Its protein is CASSLGEAVSTEAFF.

The CDR3 nucleotides are TGTGCCAGCAGCTTGCCGGTTCTTTATACGCAGTATTTT. Translating gives CASSLPVLYTQYF. The V gene is TRBV7-9, the J gene TRBJ2-3; D unclear. V lost 3 bases and J lost 7, with 11 bases in between. The CDR3 covers 13 residues. The germline CDR1 and CDR2 sequences are SEHNR and FQNEAQ (reference sequence).

The CDR3 is CASSRGSYEQYF. The DNA of the CDR3 is TGTGCCAGCAGCCGGGGGTCCTACGAGCAGTACTTC. The chain is built from TRBV5-6 and TRBJ2-7, with D possibly being TRBD2 (6 bases). This CDR3 has 12 amino acids. Trimming pared 4 bases from V and 1 base from J, leaving 6 bases between. CDR1 and CDR2 from the germline V gene are SGHDT and YYEEEE.

The genes are TRBV5-8 and TRBJ2-5; D possibly uses TRBD1 or TRBD2 (6 bases each). V was shortened by 2 bases and J by 5 bases, with 10 bases between the two germline ends. This CDR3 has 13 amino acids. Germline values: CDR1 SGHTS, CDR2 YDEGEE. The CDR3 nucleotides are TGTGCCAGCAGCTTAGGGGGGTTCGAGACCCAGTACTTC. It specifies CASSLGGFETQYF.

This clone has just one count. The chain is built from TRBV7-2 and TRBJ2-7; 12 bases map to TRBD2. Per the germline V gene, CDR1 is SGHTA and CDR2 is FQGNSA. This CDR3 contains 16 residues. Unmatched junction bases numbered 6, after V lost 3 bases and J lost 3 bases. CDR3 protein: CASSLLAGGPIYEQYF. The CDR3, as DNA: TGTGCCAGCAGCTTGCTAGCGGGAGGGCCTATCTACGAGCAGTACTTC.

Only one count was recorded for this clone. The chain has TRBV6-6 and TRBJ1-3, with D possibly being TRBD1 (5 bases). The CDR3 loop spans 14 amino acids. Germline V lookup: CDR1 MNHNY, CDR2 SVGAGI (reference sequence). V lost 3 bases to trimming and J lost 3 bases, with 9 bases between them. CDR3 bases: TGTGCCAGCAGTTATGCAGGGTTTGGAAACACCATATATTTT. This codes for CASSYAGFGNTIYF.

The J gene is TRBJ2-2, the V gene TRBV6-5; TRBD1 agrees at 9 bases. CDR1 is MNHEY and CDR2 is SVGAGI in the germline V gene. V gave up 7 bases and J gave up 6 bases; unmatched junction bases: 6. The CDR3 has 14 residues. CDR3 protein: CASKTGGRAGELFF. CDR3 bases: TGTGCCAGCAAAACAGGGGGCAGAGCCGGGGAGCTGTTTTTT.

V gene TRBV28 combines with J gene TRBJ1-2; the match to TRBD1 covers 7 bases. The V gene end was trimmed by 5 bases and the J gene end by 7 bases; junction bases not matched to a gene: 16. Germline CDR1 MDHEN, CDR2 SYDVKM. This CDR3 is built from 16 residues. CDR3 coding DNA: TGTGCCAGCAGTCGACACTTGACAGGGTCACGTGGTGGCTACACCTTC. It specifies CASSRHLTGSRGGYTF.